Here is one TCR beta chain with its context. Through a sample-barcoded 5' primer and a J-beta primer mix, a second PCR was run for roughly 6 to 12 cycles. A single record per CDR3 protein comes from TCRdb applying MiXCR to the 5' RACE reads. The repertoire holds 750,000 or so distinct CDR3 sequences, with approximately 25% as singletons. The data belong to a study of blood T cells in healthy people across ages. Germline V lookup: CDR1 SEHNR, CDR2 FQNEAQ (reference sequence). This CDR3 region has 14 residues. Trimming took 5 bases from V and 3 from J; bases not matched to a gene: 5. These same data were also listed under a study on T cells of mothers and their children. Turning to that study: For cDNA synthesis, the complete extracted RNA was used (about 1.6 ug per 15 ul). About 2.8 million TCR beta reads per child versus over 9.5 million per mother. The study found slightly higher but non-significant overlap in related versus unrelated mother-child pairs.

The TCR originated in a boy between 10 and 17 years old in good health. The sequencing sample was made of blood. The chain combines TRBV7-9 with TRBJ1-2; 8 bases align to TRBD1. CDR3 loop: CASSIPGQDYGYTF. For the CDR3, the DNA is TGTGCCAGCAGCATACCGGGACAGGACTATGGCTACACCTTC.